Presented here are 21 T cell receptor beta chains from one specimen sequenced in a study of shared clonotypes between healthy human individuals. Method: immunoSEQ multiplex PCR; TCRdb's copy keeps in-frame clones and lacks some. There are more than 1 million clones in the sample; 70% to 80% occur only once, and 0.5% to 0.6% lies in the top ten. The sequencing input was memory CD4+ T cells from PBMCs. This sample's subset: CD45RA-negative fraction. The receptors derive from a man between 18 and 35 years old in good health. Some clones in this sample may be carry-over from other donors' samples.

The genes are TRBV5-1 and TRBJ2-1; no reliable D call. Trimming cost V 2 bases and J 8 bases, with 5 bases left between them. CDR3 size: 11 residues. Germline V CDR1 and CDR2: SGHRS, YFSETQ. The CDR3 DNA reads TGCGCCAGCAGCTTTGACTATGAGCAGTTCTTC. Translated: CASSFDYEQFF.

This chain uses TRBV28 with TRBJ2-7, with a weak D call TRBD1 (6 bases). CDR3 length: 15 amino acids. CDR1 MDHEN and CDR2 SYDVKM come from the germline V gene. V gave up 5 bases and J gave up 2 bases, with 16 bases separating them. In nucleotides, the CDR3 is TGTGCCAGCAGTCCCCGTTGGGGGCCCCCCTACGAGCAGTACTTC. Encoded protein: CASSPRWGPPYEQYF.

The chain links TRBV6-6 to TRBJ2-7; D may be TRBD1 (5 bases). Germline assignment: CDR1 MNHNY and CDR2 SVGAGI (reference sequence). V lost 4 bases, J lost 2 bases, and 12 bases lay in between. This CDR3 contains 14 residues. DNA of the CDR3: TGTGCCAGCAGTTCGAACCAGGGCCCCTACGAGCAGTACTTC. Protein: CASSSNQGPYEQYF.

A single count supports this clone. The V call is TRBV27, the J call TRBJ2-6; D may be TRBD1 or TRBD2 (5 bases each). The CDR3 extends over 16 amino acids. Germline-derived CDR1 and CDR2 are MNHEY and SMNVEV (reference sequence). The V gene lost 7 bases and the J gene lost 0 bases, with 13 bases spanning the gap. The DNA of the CDR3 is TGTGCCAGCACCGGGACGGCTAGCTCTGGGGCCAACGTCCTGACTTTC. Its protein is CASTGTASSGANVLTF.

The chain recombines TRBV6-1 with TRBJ2-1, with D possibly TRBD2 on 6 matching bases. The ends were cut back, 6 bases at V and 5 bases at J, with 17 bases in the middle. CDR3 length: 15 residues. Germline values: CDR1 MNHNS, CDR2 SASEGT. The CDR3 loop is CASRPPGLVDNEQFF. The CDR3 DNA reads as TGTGCCAGCAGACCGCCGGGACTGGTAGACAATGAGCAGTTCTTC.

This clone was observed a single time. The V and J genes are TRBV4-2 and TRBJ2-7, with 15 bases fitting TRBD2. From germline, CDR1 is LGHNA and CDR2 YNFKEQ. The CDR3 sequence is 18 residues long. V shed 3 bases and J 0 bases; nucleotides not matched to a gene: 6. DNA of the CDR3: TGTGCCAGCAGCCATAGGGGACTAGCGGGAGGTTCCTCCTACGAGCAGTACTTC. This codes for CASSHRGLAGGSSYEQYF.

This chain links TRBV2 with TRBJ1-4, with TRBD1 matching 9 bases. Germline trimming cut 6 bases from V and 8 bases from J; bases unmatched to any gene: 7. Germline V gene lookup returns CDR1 SNHLY and CDR2 FYNNEI. There are 14 residues in the CDR3. The CDR3 nucleotides are TGTGCCAGCAGGCCACAGGGGGCGAGAGAAAAACTGTTTTTT. Translating it yields CASRPQGAREKLFF.

This chain connects TRBV2 to TRBJ1-6; possibly TRBD1 for D (5 bases). The germline V gene encodes CDR1 SNHLY and CDR2 FYNNEI. The CDR3 has 16 residues. The ends were cut back, 1 base at V and 7 bases at J, with 14 bases in the middle. Here the CDR3 DNA reads TGTGCCAGCAGTGAAGGTCCTCGGCAGGGCAATTCACCCCTCCACTTT. It yields the protein CASSEGPRQGNSPLHF.

The chain employs TRBV11-2 and TRBJ1-1; 7 nucleotides line up with TRBD1. Per germline, CDR1 SGHAT and CDR2 FQNNGV. The CDR3 sequence is 13 residues long. V gave up 9 bases and J gave up 0 bases; unmatched junction bases: 4. The DNA for the CDR3 is TGTGCCAGTGCAGGGGGATTGAACACTGAAGCTTTCTTT. Translated, it gives CASAGGLNTEAFF.

The chain combines TRBV5-5 with TRBJ1-5; the D is unclear. CDR1 and CDR2 (germline): SGHKS, YYEKEE (reference sequence). Trimming removed 0 bases at V and 3 bases at J, with 7 bases between. This CDR3 is built from 14 residues. The CDR3 loop is CASSLVGNNQPQHF. DNA for the CDR3: TGTGCCAGCAGCTTGGTTGGGAACAATCAGCCCCAGCATTTT.

The V call is TRBV7-6, the J call TRBJ2-7; a possible D gene is TRBD2 (6 bases). Trimming removed 2 bases from V and 3 bases from J, with 20 bases in between. This CDR3 is 17 amino acids long. Per the germline V gene, CDR1 is SGHVS and CDR2 is FNYEAQ. The CDR3 DNA reads TGTGCCAGCAGCTTATTATCCGGGAGAAGTACCGGCTACGAGCAGTACTTC. Translation gives CASSLLSGRSTGYEQYF.

This sequence joins TRBV18 and TRBJ2-1; D perhaps matches TRBD1 (5 bases). This CDR3 comprises 15 residues. CDR1 and CDR2 (germline): KGHSH, LQKENI. Deletions cut 0 bases from V and 2 bases from J, with 8 bases between. CDR3 DNA sequence: TGTGCCAGCTCACCACCGGGGCGGACCTACAATGAGCAGTTCTTC. Residues: CASSPPGRTYNEQFF.

This sequence joins TRBV6-6 and TRBJ1-1, with TRBD1 as a possible D gene (6 bases). From germline, CDR1 is MNHNY and CDR2 SVGAGI (reference sequence). The CDR3 length is 13 residues. Trimming shortened V by 6 bases and J by 5 bases, and 13 bases separated the two germline ends. The CDR3 loop is CASRLTGRTEAFF. CDR3 nucleotides: TGTGCCAGCAGGCTAACAGGGCGGACTGAAGCTTTCTTT.

This chain links TRBV28 with TRBJ1-2; the D is unclear. CDR3 length: 14 amino acids. V gave up 5 bases and J gave up 2 bases, with 12 bases separating them. Germline lookup yields CDR1 MDHEN and CDR2 SYDVKM. DNA for the CDR3: TGTGCCAGCAGTCCCTACGAGGGAAACTATGGCTACACCTTC. Amino acid sequence: CASSPYEGNYGYTF.

The chain carries TRBV10-2 and TRBJ2-7; weak D call: TRBD2 (6 bases). Germline assignment: CDR1 WSHSY and CDR2 SAAADI. Trimming pared 2 bases from V and 4 bases from J, leaving 15 bases between. CDR3 length equals 15 residues. CDR3 sequence reads: CASSEMGGVGYEQYF. In nucleotides, the CDR3 is TGCGCCAGCAGTGAGATGGGGGGAGTGGGTTACGAGCAGTACTTC.

In this sample, this clone turned up once. The chain is built from TRBV5-1 and TRBJ2-7; D may be TRBD1 (6 bases). V was shortened by 4 bases and J by 5 bases, with 10 bases between the two germline ends. Germline V gene sequence: CDR1 SGHRS, CDR2 YFSETQ. CDR3 length: 12 amino acids. This chain's CDR3 is CASSPQGDEQYF. The CDR3 nucleotides read TGCGCCAGCAGCCCACAGGGTGACGAGCAGTACTTC. Together with reference TRBV5-1 and TRBJ2-7, the CDR3 gives the full variable domain: KAGVTQTPRYLIKTRGQQVTLSCSPISGHRSVSWYQQTPGQGLQFLFEYFSETQRNKGNFPGRFSGRQFSNSRSEMNVSTLELGDSALYLCASSPQGDEQYFGPGTRLTVT.

V usage is TRBV6-5 and J usage is TRBJ2-1, with 9 bases matching TRBD2. Per the germline V gene, CDR1 is MNHEY and CDR2 is SVGAGI. J lost 4 bases, V lost 4 bases, and 5 bases had no gene match. The CDR3 is 15 amino acids. DNA of the CDR3: TGTGCCAGCAGTTTTCGAAGCGGGGGGTACAATGAGCAGTTCTTC. Translating it yields CASSFRSGGYNEQFF.

This clone was observed a few times. Other DNA sequences in this sample translate to the same CDR3. The chain uses TRBV2 and TRBJ1-4; D is ambiguous. V was trimmed by 6 bases and J by 4 bases, leaving 3 bases between them. Germline V gives CDR1 SNHLY, CDR2 FYNNEI. CDR3 size: 11 residues. In nucleotides, the CDR3 is TGTGCCAGCAGGGGTAATGAAAAACTGTTTTTT. This sequence encodes CASRGNEKLFF.

This rearrangement joins TRBV2 to TRBJ1-1, with D hard to call. The germline V and J ends were trimmed by 5 bases and 0 bases, with 7 bases remaining between them. The CDR3 covers 13 residues. The germline V gene has CDR1 SNHLY and CDR2 FYNNEI. The CDR3 DNA is TGTGCCAGCAGTCTTGATATGAACACTGAAGCTTTCTTT. Protein: CASSLDMNTEAFF.

V usage is TRBV10-3 and J usage is TRBJ1-2; tentative D call: TRBD1 (5 bases). Germline assignment: CDR1 ENHRY and CDR2 SYGVKD. V was shortened by 6 bases and J by 0 bases, with 14 bases between the two germline ends. The CDR3 length is 15 residues. This CDR3 reads CAIRSRALSNYGYTF. For the CDR3, the DNA is TGTGCCATCAGAAGCAGGGCCCTCTCTAACTATGGCTACACCTTC.

The chain combines TRBV4-3 with TRBJ1-2; TRBD1 aligns across 7 bases. CDR1 LGHNA and CDR2 YSLEER come from the germline V gene. The J segment lost 7 bases and the V segment lost 1 base, leaving 3 bases of the junction unmatched. The CDR3 contains 13 residues. DNA for the CDR3: TGCGCCAGCAGCCAAGTCAGGGGGAGTGGCTACACCTTC. Its protein product is CASSQVRGSGYTF.